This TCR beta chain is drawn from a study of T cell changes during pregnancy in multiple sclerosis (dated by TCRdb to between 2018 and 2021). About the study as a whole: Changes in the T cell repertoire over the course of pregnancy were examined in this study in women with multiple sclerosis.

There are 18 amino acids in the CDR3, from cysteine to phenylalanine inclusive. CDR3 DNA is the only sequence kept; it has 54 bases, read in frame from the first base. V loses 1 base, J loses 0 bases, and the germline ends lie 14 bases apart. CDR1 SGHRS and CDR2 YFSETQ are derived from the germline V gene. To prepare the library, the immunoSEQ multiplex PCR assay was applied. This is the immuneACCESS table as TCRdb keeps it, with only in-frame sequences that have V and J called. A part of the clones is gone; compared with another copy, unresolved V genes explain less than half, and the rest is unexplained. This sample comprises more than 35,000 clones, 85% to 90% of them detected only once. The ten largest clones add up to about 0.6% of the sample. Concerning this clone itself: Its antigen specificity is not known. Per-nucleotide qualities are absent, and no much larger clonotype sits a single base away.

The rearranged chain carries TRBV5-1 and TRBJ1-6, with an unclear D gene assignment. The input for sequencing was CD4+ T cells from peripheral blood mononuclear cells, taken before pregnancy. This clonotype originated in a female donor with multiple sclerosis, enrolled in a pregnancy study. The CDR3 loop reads CASSLSGNVNSYNSPLHF. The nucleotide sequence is TGCGCCAGCAGCTTGTCCGGGAACGTTAACTCCTATAATTCACCCCTCCACTTT.